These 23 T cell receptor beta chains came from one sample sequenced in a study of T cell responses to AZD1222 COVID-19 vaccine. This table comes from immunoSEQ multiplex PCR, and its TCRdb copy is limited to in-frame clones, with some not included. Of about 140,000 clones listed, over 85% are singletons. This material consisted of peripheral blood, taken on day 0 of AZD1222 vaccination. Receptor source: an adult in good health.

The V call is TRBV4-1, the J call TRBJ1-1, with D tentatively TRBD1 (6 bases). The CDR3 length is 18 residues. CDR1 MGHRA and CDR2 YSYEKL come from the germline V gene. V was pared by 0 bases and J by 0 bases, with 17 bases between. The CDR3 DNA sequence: TGCGCCAGCAGCCAAGACACAGCAGGGGCGTTCATGAACACTGAAGCTTTCTTT. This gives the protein CASSQDTAGAFMNTEAFF.

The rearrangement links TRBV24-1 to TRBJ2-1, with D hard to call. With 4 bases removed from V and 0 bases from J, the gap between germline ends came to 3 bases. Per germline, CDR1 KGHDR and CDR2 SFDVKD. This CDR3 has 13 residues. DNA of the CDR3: TGTGCCACCAGTGACCTCTCCTACAATGAGCAGTTCTTC. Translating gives CATSDLSYNEQFF.

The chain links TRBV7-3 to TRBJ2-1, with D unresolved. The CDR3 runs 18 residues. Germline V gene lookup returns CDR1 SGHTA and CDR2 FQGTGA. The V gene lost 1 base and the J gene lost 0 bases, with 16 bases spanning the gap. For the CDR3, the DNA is TGTGCCAGCAGCTTAAGCCTAGGAGAACATAACTCCTACAATGAGCAGTTCTTC. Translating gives CASSLSLGEHNSYNEQFF.

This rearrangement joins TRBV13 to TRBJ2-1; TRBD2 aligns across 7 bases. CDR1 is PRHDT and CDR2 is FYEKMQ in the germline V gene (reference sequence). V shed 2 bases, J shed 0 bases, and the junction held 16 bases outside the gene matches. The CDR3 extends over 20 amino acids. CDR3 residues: CASSLTASGEIYSSYNEQFF. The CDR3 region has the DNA TGTGCCAGCAGCTTAACGGCTAGCGGTGAAATATATAGCTCCTACAATGAGCAGTTCTTC.

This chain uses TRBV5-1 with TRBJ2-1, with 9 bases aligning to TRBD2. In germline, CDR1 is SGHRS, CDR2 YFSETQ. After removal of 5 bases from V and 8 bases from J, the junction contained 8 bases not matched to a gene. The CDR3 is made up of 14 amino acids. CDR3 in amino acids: CASRREGTIYEQFF. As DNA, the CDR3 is TGCGCCAGCAGGCGGGAGGGCACAATCTATGAGCAGTTCTTC.

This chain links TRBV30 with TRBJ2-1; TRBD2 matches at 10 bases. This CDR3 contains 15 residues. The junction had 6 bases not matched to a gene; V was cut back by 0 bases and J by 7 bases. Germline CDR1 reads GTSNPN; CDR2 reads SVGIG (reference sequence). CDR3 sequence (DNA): TGTGCCTGGAGTGTACTAGCGGGATGGGGTAATGAGCAGTTCTTC. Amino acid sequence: CAWSVLAGWGNEQFF. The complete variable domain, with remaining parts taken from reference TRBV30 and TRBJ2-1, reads SQTIHQWPATLVQPVGSPLSLECTVEGTSNPNLYWYRQAAGRGLQLLFYSVGIGQISSEVPQNLSASRPQDRQFILSSKKLLLSDSGFYLCAWSVLAGWGNEQFFGPGTRLTVL.

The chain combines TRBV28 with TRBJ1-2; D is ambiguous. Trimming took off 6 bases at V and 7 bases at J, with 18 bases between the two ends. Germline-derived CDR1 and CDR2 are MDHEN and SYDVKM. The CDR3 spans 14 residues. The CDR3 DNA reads TGTGCCAGCAGATCTATGACACCGGTTGGTGGCTACACCTTC. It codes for CASRSMTPVGGYTF.

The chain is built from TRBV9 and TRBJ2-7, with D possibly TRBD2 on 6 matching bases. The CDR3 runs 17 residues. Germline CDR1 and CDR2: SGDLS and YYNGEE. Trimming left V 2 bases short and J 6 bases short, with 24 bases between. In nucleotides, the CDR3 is TGTGCCAGCAGCGTTTATGACCGGGACTTCCTTGGGGGCGAGCAGTACTTC. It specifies CASSVYDRDFLGGEQYF.

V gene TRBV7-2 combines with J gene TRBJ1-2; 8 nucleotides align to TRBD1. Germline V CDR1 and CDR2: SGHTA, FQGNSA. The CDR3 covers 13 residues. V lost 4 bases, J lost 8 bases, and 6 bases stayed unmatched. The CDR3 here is CASSSGQVRGYTF. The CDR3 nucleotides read TGTGCCAGCAGCTCGGGACAGGTGCGCGGCTACACCTTC.

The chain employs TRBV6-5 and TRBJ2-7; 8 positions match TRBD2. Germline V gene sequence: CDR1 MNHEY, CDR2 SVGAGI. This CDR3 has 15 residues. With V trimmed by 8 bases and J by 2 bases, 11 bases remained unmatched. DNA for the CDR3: TGTGCCAGCCAACCCCCGGGGGGGGCCGCCTACGAGCAGTACTTC. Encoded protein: CASQPPGGAAYEQYF.

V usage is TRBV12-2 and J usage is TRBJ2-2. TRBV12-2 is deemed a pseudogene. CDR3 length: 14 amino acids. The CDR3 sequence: CASRLVTNTGELFF. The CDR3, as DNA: TGTGCAAGTCGCTTGGTCACGAACACCGGGGAGCTGTTTTTT.

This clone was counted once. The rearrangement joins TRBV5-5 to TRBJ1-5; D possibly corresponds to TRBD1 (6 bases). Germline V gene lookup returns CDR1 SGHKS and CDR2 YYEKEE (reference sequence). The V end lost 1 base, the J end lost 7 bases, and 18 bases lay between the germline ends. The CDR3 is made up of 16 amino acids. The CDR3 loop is CASSLHSGARGQPQHF. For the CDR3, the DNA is TGTGCCAGCAGCTTGCATTCAGGGGCTCGGGGGCAGCCCCAGCATTTT. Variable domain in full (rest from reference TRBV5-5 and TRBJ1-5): DAGVTQSPTHLIKTRGQQVTLRCSPISGHKSVSWYQQVLGQGPQFIFQYYEKEERGRGNFPDRFSARQFPNYSSELNVNALLLGDSALYLCASSLHSGARGQPQHFGDGTRLSIL.

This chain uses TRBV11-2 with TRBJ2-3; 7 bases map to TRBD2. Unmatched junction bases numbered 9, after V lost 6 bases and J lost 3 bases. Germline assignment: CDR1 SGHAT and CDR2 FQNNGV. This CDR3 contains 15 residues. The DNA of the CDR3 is TGTGCCAGCAGGAAAATCGCGGGAGCAACAGATACGCAGTATTTT. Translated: CASRKIAGATDTQYF.

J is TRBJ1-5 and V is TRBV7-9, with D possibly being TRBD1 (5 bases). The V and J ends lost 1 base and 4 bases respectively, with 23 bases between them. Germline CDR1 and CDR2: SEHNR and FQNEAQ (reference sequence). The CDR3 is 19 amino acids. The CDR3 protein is CASSLELSTGGGNNQPQHF. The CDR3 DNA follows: TGTGCCAGCAGCTTAGAGTTATCCACAGGTGGGGGAAATAATCAGCCCCAGCATTTT.

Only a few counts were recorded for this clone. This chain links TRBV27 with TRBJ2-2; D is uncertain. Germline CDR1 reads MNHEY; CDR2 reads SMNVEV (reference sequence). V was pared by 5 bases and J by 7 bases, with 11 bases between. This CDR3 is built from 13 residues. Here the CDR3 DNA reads TGTGCCAGCAGTCCCCTACGAGGCGGGGAGCTGTTTTTT. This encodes CASSPLRGGELFF.

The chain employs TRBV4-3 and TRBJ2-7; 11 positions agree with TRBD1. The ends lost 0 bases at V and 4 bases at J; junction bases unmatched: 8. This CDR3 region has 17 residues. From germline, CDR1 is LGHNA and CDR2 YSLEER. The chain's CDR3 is CASSQDDTGTGGYEQYF. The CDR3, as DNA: TGCGCCAGCAGCCAAGACGATACCGGGACAGGGGGTTACGAGCAGTACTTC.

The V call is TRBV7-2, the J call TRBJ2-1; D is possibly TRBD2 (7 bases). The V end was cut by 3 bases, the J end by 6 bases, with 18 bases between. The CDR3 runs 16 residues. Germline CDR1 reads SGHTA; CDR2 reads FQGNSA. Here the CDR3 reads CASSFVRGAQVNEQFF. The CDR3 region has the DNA TGTGCCAGCAGCTTTGTTCGGGGGGCGCAGGTCAATGAGCAGTTCTTC. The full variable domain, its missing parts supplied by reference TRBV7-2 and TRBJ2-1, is GAGVSQSPSNKVTEKGKDVELRCDPISGHTALYWYRQSLGQGLEFLIYFQGNSAPDKSGLPSDRFSAERTGGSVSTLTIQRTQQEDSAVYLCASSFVRGAQVNEQFFGPGTRLTVL.

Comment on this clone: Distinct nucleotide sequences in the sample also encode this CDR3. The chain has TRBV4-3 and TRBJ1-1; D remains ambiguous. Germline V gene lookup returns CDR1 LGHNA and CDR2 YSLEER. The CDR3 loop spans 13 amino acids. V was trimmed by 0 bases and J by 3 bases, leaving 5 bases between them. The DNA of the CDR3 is TGCGCCAGCAGCCAAGATCCGTACACTGAAGCTTTCTTT. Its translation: CASSQDPYTEAFF.

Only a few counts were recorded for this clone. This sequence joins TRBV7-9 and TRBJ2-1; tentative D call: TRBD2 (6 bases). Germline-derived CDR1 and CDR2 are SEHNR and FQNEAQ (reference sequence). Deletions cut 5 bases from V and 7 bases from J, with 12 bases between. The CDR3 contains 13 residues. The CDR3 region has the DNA TGTGCCAGCAGCCGAGCGGGCGAAAATGAGCAGTTCTTC. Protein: CASSRAGENEQFF.

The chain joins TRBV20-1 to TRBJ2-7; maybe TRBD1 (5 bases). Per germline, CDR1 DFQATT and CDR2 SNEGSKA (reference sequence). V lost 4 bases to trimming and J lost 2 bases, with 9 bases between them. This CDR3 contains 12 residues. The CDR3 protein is CSAIDSTYEQYF. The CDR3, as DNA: TGCAGTGCTATTGACAGCACCTACGAGCAGTACTTC.

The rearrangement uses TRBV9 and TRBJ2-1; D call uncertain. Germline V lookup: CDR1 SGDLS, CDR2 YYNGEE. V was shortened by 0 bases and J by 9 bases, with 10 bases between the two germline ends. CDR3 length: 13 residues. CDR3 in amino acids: CASSVGPRSEQFF. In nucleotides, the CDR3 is TGTGCCAGCAGCGTAGGACCCCGCAGTGAGCAGTTCTTC.

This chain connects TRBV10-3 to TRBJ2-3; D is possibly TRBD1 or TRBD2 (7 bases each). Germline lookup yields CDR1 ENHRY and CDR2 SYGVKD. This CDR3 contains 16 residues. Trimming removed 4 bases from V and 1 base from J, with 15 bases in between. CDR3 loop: CAISGPPGGGTDTQYF. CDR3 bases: TGTGCCATCAGTGGCCCCCCAGGGGGGGGCACAGATACGCAGTATTTT.

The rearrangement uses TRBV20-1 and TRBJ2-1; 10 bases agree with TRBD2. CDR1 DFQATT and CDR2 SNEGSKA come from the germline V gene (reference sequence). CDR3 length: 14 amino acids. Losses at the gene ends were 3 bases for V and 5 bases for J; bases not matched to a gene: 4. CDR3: CSASQLAGDNEQFF. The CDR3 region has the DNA TGCAGTGCTAGTCAGCTAGCGGGAGACAATGAGCAGTTCTTC.